This T cell receptor beta chain came from a study of long-term antiretroviral therapy in people with HIV. General study results and limits: Clones that expanded before ART (that is, prior to treatment) dominated the repertoire at all time points. The range of CDR3 lengths in HIV repertoires proved narrower than that found in controls.

A v3.0 immunoSEQ assay was performed at survey level. Sequencing was performed with immunoSEQ multiplex PCR; in TCRdb, only in-frame clones are kept and a portion is missing. The sample has around 21,000 clones; about 80% are singletons. With respect to this clone: Antigen unknown.

Each HIV-infected participant was given treatment in the United States. Before DNA extraction, roughly 0.95-10 million cryopreserved PBMC were held in the samples. Germline V gene lookup returns CDR1 LGHNA and CDR2 YNFKEQ. The CDR3 is 15 residues long. Between the trimmed V and J ends, which lost 5 bases and 4 bases, there was a span of 15 bases. This chain uses TRBV4-2 with TRBJ1-5; D gene uncertain. The specimen comprised unsorted PBMCs, sampled about 6.1 years after starting antiretroviral therapy. The sequence was obtained from a man aged 25 to 45 with HIV. The DNA of the CDR3 is TGTGCCAGCAGCACCCGTTCCAGCATAAATCAGCCCCAGCATTTT. Translated, it gives CASSTRSSINQPQHF.